Presented here are 2 T cell receptor beta chains from one specimen sequenced in a study of T cell responses to AZD1222 COVID-19 vaccine. The data were produced by immunoSEQ multiplex PCR, yet TCRdb's version contains in-frame clones alone and is incomplete. Seen here are 96,000 or so clones, about nine tenths observed once, and the top ten hold about 1.5%. Specimen: peripheral blood, collected on day 0 of AZD1222 vaccination. All receptors derive from an adult in good health.

CDR3: CASSQERVSYEQYF. The CDR3 DNA reads TGCGCCAGCAGCCAAGAAAGGGTCTCCTACGAGCAGTACTTC. J is TRBJ2-7 and V is TRBV4-3, with D unclear. Germline assignment: CDR1 LGHNA and CDR2 YSLEER. This CDR3 has 14 amino acids. The ends were cut back, 0 bases at V and 0 bases at J, with 6 bases in the middle.

The V gene is TRBV6-5, the J gene TRBJ1-2; D is uncertain. There are 15 residues in the CDR3. Per the germline V gene, CDR1 is MNHEY and CDR2 is SVGAGI. Trimming took off 0 bases at V and 5 bases at J, with 13 bases between the two ends. CDR3 nucleotides: TGTGCCAGCAGTTACTCGGTGGCAGACTTTTATGGCTACACCTTC. Translated, it gives CASSYSVADFYGYTF.